This T cell receptor (beta chain) originates from a study of shared clonotypes between healthy human individuals. General observations from the study: Larger richness was generally estimated for naive than memory subsets.

The deep-level immunoSEQ assay was used. The method was immunoSEQ multiplex PCR; TCRdb's version includes in-frame clones alone and lacks a portion of them. In the table there are approximately 240,000 clones, 60% to 70% of which are singletons. About this clone: The antigen is not known.

Germline-derived CDR1 and CDR2 are SGHAT and FQNNGV. The ends lost 3 bases at V and 3 bases at J; junction bases unmatched: 10. The CDR3 covers 18 residues. Sequencing input: memory CD4+ T cells sorted from blood. Documented subset: CD45RA-negative fraction. The source of this sequence is a man aged 30-40 years in good health. J is TRBJ2-2 and V is TRBV11-2; 10 bases are shared with TRBD2. The CDR3 DNA sequence: TGTGCCAGCAGCTTCAGGGGGGTAGCGGGAGGCTACACCGGGGAGCTGTTTTTT. This gives the protein CASSFRGVAGGYTGELFF.